These 12 T cell receptor beta chains were sequenced from one sample in a study of shared clonotypes between healthy human individuals. Generated by immunoSEQ multiplex PCR, the TCRdb table keeps only in-frame clones and is missing some. The table has roughly 700,000 clones, less than 85% seen once. The sample was memory CD4+ T cells sorted from blood. Subset of the sample: CD45RA-negative fraction. The source is a woman in her thirties in good health.

The genes are TRBV11-2 and TRBJ2-3; the match to TRBD2 covers 7 bases. CDR1 is SGHAT and CDR2 is FQNNGV in the germline V gene. J lost 4 bases, V lost 1 base, and 8 bases had no gene match. This CDR3 contains 16 residues. CDR3 coding DNA: TGTGCCAGCAGCTTAGTGGGCGGGAGTGGCGCAGATACGCAGTATTTT. It specifies CASSLVGGSGADTQYF.

Remarks on this clone: A far larger clone differs by one base, so this is likely a read error. Other DNA sequences within the sample encode an identical CDR3. The CDR3 coding sequence is TGCGCCAGCAGCTTGGCGAGCACAGATACGCAGTATTTT. Its translation is CASSLASTDTQYF. V and J are TRBV5-1 and TRBJ2-3; D unclear. The length of the CDR3 is 13 residues. Trimming shortened V by 0 bases and J by 0 bases, and 2 bases separated the two germline ends. Germline V gene sequence: CDR1 SGHRS, CDR2 YFSETQ.

Turning to this clone: Other nucleotide sequences from this sample produce the same CDR3. The chain employs TRBV30 and TRBJ1-5; weak D call: TRBD1 (5 bases). CDR3 length: 13 amino acids. Germline CDR1 is GTSNPN and CDR2 is SVGIG (reference sequence). V was cut by 3 bases and J by 7 bases, with 13 bases left in between. CDR3 protein: CAWSYIGGQPQHF. The DNA of the CDR3 is TGTGCCTGGAGCTATATCGGGGGGCAGCCCCAGCATTTT.

This CDR3 is CASSERLAGTQYF. CDR3 DNA sequence: TGTGCCAGCAGTGAAAGACTAGCGGGAACCCAGTACTTC. V usage is TRBV6-1 and J usage is TRBJ2-5; TRBD2 matches at 11 bases. This CDR3 has 13 amino acids. The germline CDR1 and CDR2 sequences are MNHNS and SASEGT. Germline trimming cut 2 bases from V and 8 bases from J; bases unmatched to any gene: 1.

This clone was detected only a few times. The gene calls are TRBV29-1 and TRBJ2-2; a weak D match, TRBD1 (6 bases). Germline lookup yields CDR1 SQVTM and CDR2 ANQGSEA. Trimming removed 7 bases from V and 7 bases from J, with 16 bases in between. The CDR3 runs 13 residues. The chain's CDR3 is CSGTRGSGGELFF. The CDR3 region has the DNA TGCAGCGGCACCAGGGGTTCGGGCGGGGAGCTGTTTTTT.

This clone was counted between two and nine times. The CDR3 spells CASSSPGLAEETQYF. The CDR3 coding sequence is TGTGCCAGCAGCTCTCCGGGACTAGCGGAAGAGACCCAGTACTTC. The rearrangement uses TRBV28 and TRBJ2-5; 11 nucleotides line up with TRBD2. Per germline, CDR1 MDHEN and CDR2 SYDVKM. The CDR3 is made up of 15 amino acids. Losses at the gene ends were 6 bases for V and 3 bases for J; bases not matched to a gene: 6.

This chain connects TRBV5-4 to TRBJ2-3; maybe TRBD2 (5 bases). Germline V CDR1 and CDR2: SGHNT, YYREEE (reference sequence). The CDR3 covers 15 residues. V lost 0 bases and J 2 bases, leaving 10 bases between the germline ends. CDR3 protein: CASSLDGRPTDTQYF. CDR3 bases: TGTGCCAGCAGCTTGGATGGGAGACCCACAGATACGCAGTATTTT.

This clone was counted ten times or more. The chain has TRBV10-3 and TRBJ1-2; D uncertain. The CDR3 runs 13 residues. Per the germline V gene, CDR1 is ENHRY and CDR2 is SYGVKD. Trimming cost V 5 bases and J 1 base, with 8 bases left between them. As DNA, the CDR3 is TGTGCCATCAGTCCGCAGAATAACTATGGCTACACCTTC. Translating it yields CAISPQNNYGYTF.

The chain employs TRBV7-6 and TRBJ2-5; 7 nucleotides line up with TRBD2. This CDR3 has 15 amino acids. Germline assignment: CDR1 SGHVS and CDR2 FNYEAQ. J lost 2 bases, V lost 5 bases, and 8 bases had no gene match. CDR3 amino acids: CASSEVSAGQETQYF. For the CDR3, the DNA is TGTGCCAGCAGCGAGGTGTCAGCGGGACAAGAGACCCAGTACTTC. The variable domain in full, completed from reference TRBV7-6 and TRBJ2-5, reads GAGVSQSPRYKVTKRGQDVALRCDPISGHVSLYWYRQALGQGPEFLTYFNYEAQQDKSGLPNDRFSAERPEGSISTLTIQRTEQRDSAMYRCASSEVSAGQETQYFGPGTRLLVL.

The chain uses TRBV7-3 and TRBJ1-1; D is ambiguous. In germline, CDR1 is SGHTA, CDR2 FQGTGA. The CDR3 sequence is 13 residues long. V shed 3 bases and J shed 3 bases, with 8 bases lying between them. CDR3 in DNA: TGTGCCAGCAGCTTTTCCTCGGACACTGAAGCTTTCTTT. It translates to CASSFSSDTEAFF.

The chain carries TRBV6-1 and TRBJ1-1; D is undetermined. Trimming shortened V by 4 bases and J by 0 bases, and 6 bases separated the two germline ends. The CDR3 covers 13 residues. Germline V gene lookup returns CDR1 MNHNS and CDR2 SASEGT. In DNA, the CDR3 is TGTGCCAGCAGTGCTAACATGAACACTGAAGCTTTCTTT. Its protein product is CASSANMNTEAFF.

The rearrangement links TRBV27 to TRBJ1-1; D is perhaps TRBD1 (6 bases). CDR3 size: 16 residues. Trimming left V 6 bases short and J 2 bases short, with 19 bases between. CDR1 and CDR2 from the germline V gene are MNHEY and SMNVEV (reference sequence). The CDR3 sequence is CASSRSRGGGNTEAFF. DNA for the CDR3: TGTGCCAGCAGCCGATCTAGGGGGGGCGGAAACACTGAAGCTTTCTTT.